The 26 T cell receptor beta chains in this list originate from one sample, sequenced in a study of blood T cell repertoires in COVID-19 (dated by TCRdb to about 2020). Library preparation employed the immunoSEQ multiplex PCR assay. TCRdb provides this immuneACCESS table in a form limited to in-frame rearrangements. Some clones are lacking; in checked studies, under half of them reflect an unresolved V gene, and why the rest are absent is not known. Within this sample are a few hundred thousand clones, with about 88% of them counted one time only. Over 15% of the sample is held by the ten biggest clonotypes. Source material: peripheral blood. The receptors derive from a middle-aged man with COVID-19, enrolled during active disease.

V is TRBV6-5 and J is TRBJ2-7; 7 nucleotides match TRBD1. The CDR3 extends over 14 amino acids. Per the germline V gene, CDR1 is MNHEY and CDR2 is SVGAGI. Losses at the gene ends were 2 bases for V and 3 bases for J; bases not matched to a gene: 4. The CDR3 sequence: CASSYLRDSYEQYF. CDR3 in DNA: TGTGCCAGCAGTTACCTACGGGACAGCTACGAGCAGTACTTC.

The chain employs TRBV5-1 and TRBJ2-3; 8 bases are a match to TRBD1. This CDR3 comprises 14 residues. The V gene's germline CDR1 is SGHRS and CDR2 YFSETQ. J lost 1 base, V lost 4 bases, and 2 bases had no gene match. The CDR3 DNA reads TGCGCCAGCAGCGTACAGGGGGGCACAGATACGCAGTATTTT. This sequence encodes CASSVQGGTDTQYF.

V is TRBV4-2 and J is TRBJ2-1; TRBD1 matches 10 bases. Trimming took 0 bases from V and 4 from J; bases not matched to a gene: 6. CDR1 LGHNA and CDR2 YNFKEQ come from the germline V gene. The CDR3 consists of 17 residues. CDR3 DNA sequence: TGTGCCAGCAGCCAAGATTACGGGACAGGGGTATACAATGAGCAGTTCTTC. Amino acids: CASSQDYGTGVYNEQFF.

The J gene is TRBJ1-2, the V gene TRBV7-2; 7 nucleotides align to TRBD1. Germline assignment: CDR1 SGHTA and CDR2 FQGNSA. CDR3 length equals 15 residues. The J segment lost 5 bases and the V segment lost 1 base, leaving 7 bases of the junction unmatched. The CDR3 bases are TGTGCCAGCAGCTTAGGGACAGGAACGGGTTATGGCTACACCTTC. Amino acids: CASSLGTGTGYGYTF. The variable domain in full, with the rest retrieved from reference TRBV7-2 and TRBJ1-2, is GAGVSQSPSNKVTEKGKDVELRCDPISGHTALYWYRQSLGQGLEFLIYFQGNSAPDKSGLPSDRFSAERTGGSVSTLTIQRTQQEDSAVYLCASSLGTGTGYGYTFGSGTRLTVV.

This clone has only a few counts. The chain joins TRBV6-6 to TRBJ1-5; D gene uncertain. The CDR3 totals 15 residues. Trimming took off 2 bases at V and 3 bases at J, with 11 bases between the two ends. The germline gives CDR1 MNHNY, CDR2 SVGAGI (reference sequence). CDR3 sequence: CASSYGIAPNQPQHF. As DNA, the CDR3 is TGTGCCAGCAGTTACGGTATAGCCCCCAATCAGCCCCAGCATTTT.

This clone was counted between two and nine times. The chain is built from TRBV7-3 and TRBJ2-3, with a weak D call TRBD2 (6 bases). CDR1 is SGHTA, CDR2 FQGTGA, per germline. The V end was cut by 5 bases, the J end by 2 bases, with 14 bases between. The CDR3 runs to 15 residues. The CDR3 loop is CASSQSGLTTDTQYF. DNA of the CDR3: TGTGCCAGCAGCCAAAGCGGACTAACCACAGATACGCAGTATTTT. Full variable domain (rest looked up from reference TRBV7-3 and TRBJ2-3): GAGVSQTPSNKVTEKGKYVELRCDPISGHTALYWYRQSLGQGPEFLIYFQGTGAADDSGLPNDRFFAVRPEGSVSTLKIQRTERGDSAVYLCASSQSGLTTDTQYFGPGTRLTVL.

The rearrangement uses TRBV6-5 and TRBJ1-4; the match to TRBD1 covers 11 bases. The trim removed 6 bases at V and 4 bases at J, leaving 1 base unmatched. The CDR3 spans 14 residues. Germline-derived CDR1 and CDR2 are MNHEY and SVGAGI. CDR3 nucleotides: TGTGCCAGCAGGGACAGGGGGCGTAATGAAAAACTGTTTTTT. Protein sequence: CASRDRGRNEKLFF.

This chain links TRBV5-4 with TRBJ2-3; perhaps TRBD1 as D (5 bases). The CDR3 has 15 residues. V was shortened by 3 bases and J by 2 bases, with 13 bases between the two germline ends. Germline CDR1 is SGHNT and CDR2 is YYREEE (reference sequence). As DNA, the CDR3 is TGTGCCAGCAGCTCTCAGGGATGGGACACAGATACGCAGTATTTT. Its translation is CASSSQGWDTDTQYF.

The chain uses TRBV5-5 and TRBJ2-3; possibly TRBD2 for D (6 bases). CDR1 SGHKS and CDR2 YYEKEE come from the germline V gene (reference sequence). V lost 4 bases to trimming and J lost 0 bases, with 24 bases between them. The CDR3 loop spans 19 amino acids. The CDR3 nucleotides read TGTGCCAGCAGCCTGAGTAGCGGTCGCGAGCCTCCTAGCACAGATACGCAGTATTTT. Amino acid sequence: CASSLSSGREPPSTDTQYF.

The chain carries TRBV6-6 and TRBJ1-5; 10 positions match TRBD1. With 4 bases clipped from V and 6 bases from J, the junction kept 3 bases outside the gene matches. Looked up from germline, CDR1 is MNHNY and CDR2 is SVGAGI (reference sequence). The length of the CDR3 is 14 residues. DNA of the CDR3: TGTGCCAGCAGTTCCGGGACAGGGGTTCAGCCCCAGCATTTT. It is translated as CASSSGTGVQPQHF.

This clone has a single count. The gene calls are TRBV18 and TRBJ2-1, with no clear D. V lost 3 bases to trimming and J lost 4 bases, with 13 bases between them. The CDR3 has 15 amino acids. Germline-derived CDR1 and CDR2 are KGHSH and LQKENI. The CDR3 region is CASSPDEVAYNEQFF. The CDR3 DNA is TGTGCCAGCTCACCCGATGAAGTCGCGTACAATGAGCAGTTCTTC.

This clone was picked up one time. The chain recombines TRBV27 with TRBJ2-3, with 9 bases lining up with TRBD2. From germline, CDR1 is MNHEY and CDR2 SMNVEV (reference sequence). V dropped 6 bases and J dropped 4; count of bases not matched to a gene: 14. The CDR3 totals 17 residues. CDR3 nucleotide sequence: TGTGCCAGCAGGTTTCGTAGGACTAGCGTGGCCCCAGATACGCAGTATTTT. Protein: CASRFRRTSVAPDTQYF.

V and J are TRBV6-1 and TRBJ1-1, with D possibly TRBD1 on 5 matching bases. Germline-derived CDR1 and CDR2 are MNHNS and SASEGT. The CDR3 extends over 18 amino acids. With 2 bases removed from V and 3 bases from J, the gap between germline ends came to 22 bases. CDR3: CASSEFSMWGVSHTEAFF. The CDR3 nucleotides read TGTGCCAGCAGTGAATTCTCTATGTGGGGGGTTAGTCACACTGAAGCTTTCTTT.

The chain joins TRBV6-5 to TRBJ1-6; D not certain. Trimming removed 6 bases at V and 7 bases at J, with 10 bases between. The CDR3 extends over 13 amino acids. Germline loops: CDR1 MNHEY, CDR2 SVGAGI. CDR3 in amino acids: CASSPEDNSPLHF. CDR3 sequence (DNA): TGTGCCAGCAGCCCGGAGGACAATTCACCCCTCCACTTT.

The genes are TRBV28 and TRBJ2-7, with 12 positions matching TRBD2. CDR1 and CDR2 (germline): MDHEN, SYDVKM. The CDR3 extends over 16 amino acids. J lost 1 base, V lost 1 base, and 2 bases had no gene match. As DNA, the CDR3 is TGTGCCAGCAGTTTATCTGGGACTAGCGGGTCCTACGAGCAGTACTTC. This sequence encodes CASSLSGTSGSYEQYF.

The V and J genes are TRBV14 and TRBJ2-7, with D perhaps TRBD1 (6 bases). Trimming took off 4 bases at V and 2 bases at J, with 12 bases between the two ends. Germline V lookup: CDR1 SGHDN, CDR2 FVKESK. CDR3 size: 14 residues. DNA of the CDR3: TGTGCCAGCAGCCTCCAGACAGGAGCCTACGAGCAGTACTTC. Translated, it gives CASSLQTGAYEQYF.

This rearrangement joins TRBV29-1 to TRBJ1-2, with a tentative D call TRBD1 (6 bases). The CDR3 has 15 amino acids. CDR1 and CDR2 (germline): SQVTM, ANQGSEA. The V end was cut by 6 bases, the J end by 0 bases, with 17 bases between. The chain's CDR3 is CSVEPQQGTNYGYTF. DNA of the CDR3: TGCAGCGTAGAGCCCCAACAGGGTACTAACTATGGCTACACCTTC.

The gene calls are TRBV5-1 and TRBJ1-6; TRBD1 is a possible D gene (6 bases). This CDR3 is 14 amino acids long. Germline CDR1 is SGHRS and CDR2 is YFSETQ. V was clipped by 2 bases and J by 7 bases, with 10 bases between them. The CDR3 loop reads CASSLQGQNSPLHF. In DNA form, the CDR3 reads TGCGCCAGCAGCTTACAGGGACAAAATTCACCCCTCCACTTT.

The CDR3 bases are TGTGCCAGCAGCTTAAGCGGGGGGGGACTCTCTGGGGCCAACGTCCTGACTTTC. This encodes CASSLSGGGLSGANVLTF. The genes are TRBV7-2 and TRBJ2-6; 10 bases align to TRBD2. Germline CDR1 SGHTA, CDR2 FQGNSA. The CDR3 length is 18 residues. The ends lost 2 bases at V and 0 bases at J; junction bases unmatched: 4. Based on the CDR3 plus reference TRBV7-2 and TRBJ2-6, the full variable domain is GAGVSQSPSNKVTEKGKDVELRCDPISGHTALYWYRQSLGQGLEFLIYFQGNSAPDKSGLPSDRFSAERTGGSVSTLTIQRTQQEDSAVYLCASSLSGGGLSGANVLTFGAGSRLTVL.

The table lists this clone with a few counts. V is TRBV27 and J is TRBJ2-7, with a tentative D call TRBD2 (5 bases). CDR1 and CDR2 (germline): MNHEY, SMNVEV (reference sequence). The CDR3 contains 13 residues. The ends were cut back, 4 bases at V and 6 bases at J, with 13 bases in the middle. Here the CDR3 reads CASSWTAISEQYF. The CDR3 DNA is TGTGCCAGCAGTTGGACTGCAATTTCCGAGCAGTACTTC.

V gene TRBV21-1 combines with J gene TRBJ1-6. TRBV21-1 is a pseudogene. The CDR3 is made up of 13 amino acids. CDR3 in DNA: TGTGCCAGCAGCACTAGAGGGAATTCACCCCTCCACTTT. This sequence encodes CASSTRGNSPLHF.

The chain links TRBV5-1 to TRBJ2-5, with a weak D call TRBD1 (6 bases). V was trimmed by 4 bases and J by 4 bases, leaving 17 bases between them. The CDR3 sequence is 15 residues long. Germline loops: CDR1 SGHRS, CDR2 YFSETQ. The CDR3 sequence is CASSDGTFGGETQYF. The CDR3 DNA is TGCGCCAGCAGCGACGGGACATTTGGAGGAGAGACCCAGTACTTC.

The chain employs TRBV14 and TRBJ2-5; TRBD2 aligns across 10 bases. The CDR3 is 16 amino acids. The germline gives CDR1 SGHDN, CDR2 FVKESK. The V segment lost 0 bases and the J segment 3 bases; nucleotides outside the gene matches: 4. The CDR3: CASSQERLAGEETQYF. Here the CDR3 DNA reads TGTGCCAGCAGCCAAGAGAGGCTAGCGGGAGAAGAGACCCAGTACTTC. The whole variable domain, remainder taken from reference TRBV14 and TRBJ2-5, is EAGVTQFPSHSVIEKGQTVTLRCDPISGHDNLYWYRRVMGKEIKFLLHFVKESKQDESGMPNNRFLAERTGGTYSTLKVQPAELEDSGVYFCASSQERLAGEETQYFGPGTRLLVL.

This clone was observed a single time. The chain recombines TRBV5-1 with TRBJ2-1, with 10 bases lining up with TRBD1. CDR1 and CDR2 from the germline V gene are SGHRS and YFSETQ. The J segment lost 3 bases and the V segment lost 4 bases, leaving 7 bases of the junction unmatched. The CDR3 has 16 residues. CDR3 DNA: TGCGCCAGCAGCGAGAGACAGGGGGCGGGCTACAATGAGCAGTTCTTC. Its translation is CASSERQGAGYNEQFF.

The rearrangement joins TRBV5-6 to TRBJ1-6; 12 bases are a match to TRBD1. CDR3 size: 15 residues. With V trimmed by 5 bases and J by 8 bases, 5 bases remained unmatched. In germline, CDR1 is SGHDT, CDR2 YYEEEE. Here the CDR3 DNA reads TGTGCCAGCAGACAGGGACAGGGGGCTTATTCACCCCTCCACTTT. Translating gives CASRQGQGAYSPLHF.

The V gene is TRBV7-9, the J gene TRBJ2-1; 8 bases are a match to TRBD2. This CDR3 region has 15 residues. V lost 0 bases to trimming and J lost 4 bases; unmatched junction nucleotides: 2. CDR1 and CDR2 (germline): SEHNR, FQNEAQ (reference sequence). The CDR3 DNA reads TGTGCCAGCAGCTTAGCACTAGCGGAGTACAATGAGCAGTTCTTC. Translated, it gives CASSLALAEYNEQFF.